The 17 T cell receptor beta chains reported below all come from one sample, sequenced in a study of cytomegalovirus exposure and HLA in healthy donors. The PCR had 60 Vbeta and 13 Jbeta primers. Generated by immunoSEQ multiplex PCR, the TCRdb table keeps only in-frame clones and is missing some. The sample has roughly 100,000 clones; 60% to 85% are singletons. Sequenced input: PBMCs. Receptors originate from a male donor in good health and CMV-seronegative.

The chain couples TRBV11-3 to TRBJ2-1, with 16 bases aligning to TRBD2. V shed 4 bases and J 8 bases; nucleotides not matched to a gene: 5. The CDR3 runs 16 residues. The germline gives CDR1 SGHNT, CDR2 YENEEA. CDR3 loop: CASSSGTSGRGDEQFF. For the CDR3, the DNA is TGTGCCAGCAGCTCAGGGACTAGCGGGAGGGGAGATGAGCAGTTCTTC. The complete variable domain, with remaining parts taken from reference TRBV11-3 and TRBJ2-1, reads EAGVVQSPRYKIIEKKQPVAFWCNPISGHNTLYWYLQNLGQGPELLIRYENEEAVDDSQLPKDRFSAERLKGVDSTLKIQPAELGDSAVYLCASSSGTSGRGDEQFFGPGTRLTVL.

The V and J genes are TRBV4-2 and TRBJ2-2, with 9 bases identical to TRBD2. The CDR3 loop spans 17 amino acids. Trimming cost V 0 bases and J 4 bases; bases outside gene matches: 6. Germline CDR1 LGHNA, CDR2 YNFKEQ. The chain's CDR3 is CASSQDWRGRATGELFF. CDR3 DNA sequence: TGTGCCAGCAGCCAAGATTGGCGCGGGAGGGCCACCGGGGAGCTGTTTTTT.

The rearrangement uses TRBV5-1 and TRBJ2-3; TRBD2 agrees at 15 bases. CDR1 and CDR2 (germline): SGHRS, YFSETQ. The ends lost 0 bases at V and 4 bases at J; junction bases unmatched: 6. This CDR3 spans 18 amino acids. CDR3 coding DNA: TGCGCCAGCAGCTTGGGGGGACTAGCGGGAGGCCAGTCAGATACGCAGTATTTT. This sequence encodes CASSLGGLAGGQSDTQYF. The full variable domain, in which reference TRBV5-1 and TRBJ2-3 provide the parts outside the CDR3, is KAGVTQTPRYLIKTRGQQVTLSCSPISGHRSVSWYQQTPGQGLQFLFEYFSETQRNKGNFPGRFSGRQFSNSRSEMNVSTLELGDSALYLCASSLGGLAGGQSDTQYFGPGTRLTVL.

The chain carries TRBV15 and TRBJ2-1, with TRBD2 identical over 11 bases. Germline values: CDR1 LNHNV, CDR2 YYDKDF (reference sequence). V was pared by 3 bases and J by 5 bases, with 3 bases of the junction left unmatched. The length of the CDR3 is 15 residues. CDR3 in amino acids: CATSRELAGDNEQFF. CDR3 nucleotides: TGTGCCACCAGCAGGGAACTAGCGGGAGACAATGAGCAGTTCTTC.

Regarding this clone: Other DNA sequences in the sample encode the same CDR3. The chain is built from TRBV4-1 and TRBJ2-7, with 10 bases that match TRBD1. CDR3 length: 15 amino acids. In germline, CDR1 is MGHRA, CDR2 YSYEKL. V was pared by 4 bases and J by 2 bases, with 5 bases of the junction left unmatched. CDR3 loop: CASSLSGTGAYEQYF. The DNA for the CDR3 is TGCGCCAGCAGCCTTTCCGGGACAGGGGCCTACGAGCAGTACTTC.

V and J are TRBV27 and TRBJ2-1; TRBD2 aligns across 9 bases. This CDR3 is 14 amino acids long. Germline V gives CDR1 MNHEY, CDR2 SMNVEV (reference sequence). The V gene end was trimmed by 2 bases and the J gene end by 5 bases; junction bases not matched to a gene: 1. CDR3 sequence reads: CASSLRTSDNEQFF. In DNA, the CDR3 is TGTGCCAGCAGTTTAAGGACTAGCGACAATGAGCAGTTCTTC.

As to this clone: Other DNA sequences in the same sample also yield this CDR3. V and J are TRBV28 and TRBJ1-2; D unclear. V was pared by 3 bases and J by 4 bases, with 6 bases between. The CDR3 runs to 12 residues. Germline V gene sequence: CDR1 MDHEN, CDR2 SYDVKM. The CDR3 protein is CASSLRLYGYTF. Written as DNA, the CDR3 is TGTGCCAGCAGTTTGCGGCTCTATGGCTACACCTTC.

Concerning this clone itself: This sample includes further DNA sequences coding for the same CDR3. The CDR3 DNA is TGTGCCAGCAGTGAGGTCGGCGGGGCCTACGAGCAGTACTTC. It specifies CASSEVGGAYEQYF. This chain uses TRBV2 with TRBJ2-7, with a possible D match to TRBD2 (6 bases). This CDR3 is built from 14 residues. V gave up 3 bases and J gave up 2 bases, with 11 bases separating them. Germline V gene data show CDR1 as SNHLY and CDR2 as FYNNEI.

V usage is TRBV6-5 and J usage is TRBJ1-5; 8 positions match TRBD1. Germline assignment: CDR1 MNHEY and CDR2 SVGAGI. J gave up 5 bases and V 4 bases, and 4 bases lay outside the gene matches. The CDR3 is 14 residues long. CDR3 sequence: CASSWTGFDQPQHF. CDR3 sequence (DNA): TGTGCCAGCAGTTGGACAGGGTTCGATCAGCCCCAGCATTTT.

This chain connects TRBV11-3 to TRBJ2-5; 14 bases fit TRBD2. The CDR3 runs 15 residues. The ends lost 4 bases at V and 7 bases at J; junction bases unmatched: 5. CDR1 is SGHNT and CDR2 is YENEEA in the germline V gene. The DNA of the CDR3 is TGTGCCAGCAGCTCGGGACTAGCGGGGGCTTGGACCCAGTACTTC. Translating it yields CASSSGLAGAWTQYF.

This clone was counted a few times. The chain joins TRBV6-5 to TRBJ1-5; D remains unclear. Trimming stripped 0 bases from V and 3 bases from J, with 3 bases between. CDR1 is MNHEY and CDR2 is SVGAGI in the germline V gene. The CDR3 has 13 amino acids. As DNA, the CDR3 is TGTGCCAGCAGTTACTCGTACAATCAGCCCCAGCATTTT. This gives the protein CASSYSYNQPQHF.

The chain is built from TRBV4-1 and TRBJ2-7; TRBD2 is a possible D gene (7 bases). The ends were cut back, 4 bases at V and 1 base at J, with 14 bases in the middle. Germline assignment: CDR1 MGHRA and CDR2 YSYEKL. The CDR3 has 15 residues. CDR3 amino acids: CASSRGGGESYEQYF. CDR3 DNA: TGCGCCAGCAGCCGAGGGGGGGGCGAATCCTACGAGCAGTACTTC.

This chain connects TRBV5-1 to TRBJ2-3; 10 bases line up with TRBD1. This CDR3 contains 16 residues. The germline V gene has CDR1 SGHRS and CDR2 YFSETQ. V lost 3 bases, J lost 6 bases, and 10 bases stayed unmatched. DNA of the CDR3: TGCGCCAGCAGCTCACCGGGACAGGGGAGTGCGGATACGCAGTATTTT. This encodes CASSSPGQGSADTQYF.

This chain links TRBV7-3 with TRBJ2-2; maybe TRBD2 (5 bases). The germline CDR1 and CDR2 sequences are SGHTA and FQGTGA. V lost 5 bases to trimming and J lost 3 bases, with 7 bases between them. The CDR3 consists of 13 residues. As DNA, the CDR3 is TGTGCCAGCAGCCCCGGGGACACCGGGGAGCTGTTTTTT. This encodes CASSPGDTGELFF.

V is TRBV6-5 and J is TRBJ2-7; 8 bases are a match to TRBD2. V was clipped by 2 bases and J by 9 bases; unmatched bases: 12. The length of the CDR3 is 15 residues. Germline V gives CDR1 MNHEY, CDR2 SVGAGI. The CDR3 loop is CASSYRAGAATTQYF. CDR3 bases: TGTGCCAGCAGTTACAGAGCGGGAGCAGCTACGACGCAGTACTTC.

CDR3: CASSQFAGTQKADTQYF. For the CDR3, the DNA is TGCGCCAGCAGTCAATTCGCCGGGACACAGAAGGCAGATACGCAGTATTTT. V is TRBV23-1 and J is TRBJ2-3; the D gene is possibly TRBD1 (6 bases). TRBV23-1 is labeled an ORF, and its function is uncertain. With 1 base removed from V and 4 bases from J, the gap between germline ends came to 18 bases. The length of the CDR3 is 17 residues.

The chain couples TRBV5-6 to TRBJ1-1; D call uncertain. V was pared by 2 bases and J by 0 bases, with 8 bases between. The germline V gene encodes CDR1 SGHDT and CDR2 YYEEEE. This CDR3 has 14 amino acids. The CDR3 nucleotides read TGTGCCAGCAGCTTCTTCCAGATGAACACTGAAGCTTTCTTT. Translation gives CASSFFQMNTEAFF.